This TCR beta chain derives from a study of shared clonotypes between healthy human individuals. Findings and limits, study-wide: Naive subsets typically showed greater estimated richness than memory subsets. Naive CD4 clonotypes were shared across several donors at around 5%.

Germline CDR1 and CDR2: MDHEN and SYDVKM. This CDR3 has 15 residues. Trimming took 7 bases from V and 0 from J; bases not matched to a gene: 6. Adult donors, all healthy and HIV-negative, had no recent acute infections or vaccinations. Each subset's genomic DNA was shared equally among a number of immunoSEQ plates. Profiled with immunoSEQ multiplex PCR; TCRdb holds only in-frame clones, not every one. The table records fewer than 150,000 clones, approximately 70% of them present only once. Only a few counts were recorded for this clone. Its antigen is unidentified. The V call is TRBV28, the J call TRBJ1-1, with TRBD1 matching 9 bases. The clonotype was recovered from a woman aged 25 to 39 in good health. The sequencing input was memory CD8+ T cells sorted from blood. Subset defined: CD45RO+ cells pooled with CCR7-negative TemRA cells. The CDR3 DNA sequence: TGTGCCAGCACACAGGGGGCGTCGATGAACACTGAAGCTTTCTTT. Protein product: CASTQGASMNTEAFF. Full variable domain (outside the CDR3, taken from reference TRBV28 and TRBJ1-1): DVKVTQSSRYLVKRTGEKVFLECVQDMDHENMFWYRQDPGLGLRLIYFSYDVKMKEKGDIPEGYSVSREKKERFSLILESASTNQTSMYLCASTQGASMNTEAFFGQGTRLTVV.